This T cell receptor beta chain was obtained from a study of blood T cell repertoires in COVID-19. On the study more broadly: COVID-19 samples collected from the United States, Italy and Spain covered acute and convalescent phases. Sample material is recorded as cDNA or gDNA derived from T cells, B-cell-depleted T cells, or PBMCs.

The CDR3 runs to 16 residues. The V gene lost 5 bases and the J gene lost 4 bases, with 21 bases spanning the gap. Per the germline V gene, CDR1 is SGHAT and CDR2 is FQNNGV. In the original analysis: Amplification with reference gene primers provided the estimates of nucleated cell counts. The method was immunoSEQ multiplex PCR; TCRdb's version includes in-frame clones alone and lacks a portion of them. The DNA gave D and trimming, while V, J and clone size come from that table. Of about 200,000 clones detected, roughly 84% appear once; the ten largest clones hold less than 15%. Sample: peripheral blood. The sequence was collected from a human donor in a cohort sampled during active COVID-19. This chain uses TRBV11-2 with TRBJ2-7; D possibly corresponds to TRBD2 (6 bases). The CDR3 region is CASSPRAAGTGYEQYF. DNA for the CDR3: TGTGCCAGCAGCCCAAGGGCGGCGGGGACCGGTTACGAGCAGTACTTC. The full variable domain, with the rest looked up from reference TRBV11-2 and TRBJ2-7, is EAGVAQSPRYKIIEKRQSVAFWCNPISGHATLYWYQQILGQGPKLLIQFQNNGVVDDSQLPKDRFSAERLKGVDSTLKIQPAKLEDSAVYLCASSPRAAGTGYEQYFGPGTRLTVT.